This TCR beta chain was captured in a study of T cells in Graves' hyperthyroidism and ophthalmopathy. Notes on the study in general: A 13 V-J model separated ophthalmopathy from stable hyperthyroidism. Within blood appeared most thyroid clonotypes that had expanded above 0.001.

Patients were excluded for uncontrolled infection, other autoimmune disease, pregnancy or lactation. The CDR3 is 16 residues long. In germline, CDR1 is SNHLY, CDR2 FYNNEI. V was trimmed by 4 bases and J by 4 bases, leaving 17 bases between them. The TCR beta CDR3 regions underwent amplification using RNA transcripts as the source. A set of HTBI primers served as the primers for a first-round RT-PCR of the TCR CDR3. TCRdb analysed the multiplex PCR reads with MiXCR anew, one entry per CDR3 protein. The sample includes over 350,000 distinct CDR3 sequences, roughly 14% seen only once; the top ten take less than 15%. This clonotype has ten or more counts. No antigen is known for it.

The sample was blood. This TCR came from a man between 18 and 35 years old with Graves' ophthalmopathy. This rearrangement joins TRBV2 to TRBJ1-5, with a possible D match to TRBD1 (6 bases). CDR3 residues: CASSVQGRGANQPQHF. As DNA, the CDR3 is TGTGCCAGCAGTGTTCAGGGAAGGGGGGCAAATCAGCCCCAGCATTTT.